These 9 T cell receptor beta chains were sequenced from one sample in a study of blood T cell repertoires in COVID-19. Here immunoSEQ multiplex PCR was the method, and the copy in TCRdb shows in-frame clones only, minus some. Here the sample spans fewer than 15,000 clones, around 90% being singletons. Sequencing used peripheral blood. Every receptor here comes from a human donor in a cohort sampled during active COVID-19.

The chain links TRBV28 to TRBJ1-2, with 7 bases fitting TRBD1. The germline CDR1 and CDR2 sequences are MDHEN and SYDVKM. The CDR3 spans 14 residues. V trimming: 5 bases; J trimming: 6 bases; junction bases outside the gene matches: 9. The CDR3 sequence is CASSTPGQSDGYTF. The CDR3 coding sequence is TGTGCCAGCAGTACCCCGGGACAGTCTGATGGCTACACCTTC.

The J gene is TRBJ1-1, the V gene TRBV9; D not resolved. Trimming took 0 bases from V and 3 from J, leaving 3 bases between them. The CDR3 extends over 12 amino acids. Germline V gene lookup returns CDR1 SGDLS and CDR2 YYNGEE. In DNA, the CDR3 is TGTGCCAGCAGCGTAGGCGACACTGAAGCTTTCTTT. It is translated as CASSVGDTEAFF.

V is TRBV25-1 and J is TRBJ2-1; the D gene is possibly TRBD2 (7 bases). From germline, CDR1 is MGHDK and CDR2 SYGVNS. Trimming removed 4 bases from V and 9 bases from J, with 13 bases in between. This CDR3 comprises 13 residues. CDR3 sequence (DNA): TGTGCCAGCAGTGTGGGAGGGGGGGGTGAGCAGTTCTTC. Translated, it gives CASSVGGGGEQFF.

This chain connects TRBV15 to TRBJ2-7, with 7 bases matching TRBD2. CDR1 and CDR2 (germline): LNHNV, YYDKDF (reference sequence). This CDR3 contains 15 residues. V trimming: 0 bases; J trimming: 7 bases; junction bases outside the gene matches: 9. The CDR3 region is CATSREAGRAGEQYF. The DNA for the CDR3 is TGTGCCACCAGCAGAGAAGCAGGGAGGGCGGGGGAGCAGTACTTC.

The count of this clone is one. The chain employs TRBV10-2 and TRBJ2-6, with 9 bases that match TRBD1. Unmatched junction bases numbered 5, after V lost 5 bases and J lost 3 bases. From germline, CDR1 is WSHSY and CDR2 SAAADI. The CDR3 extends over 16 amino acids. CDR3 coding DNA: TGCGCCAGCAGTTGGACAGGGGCGAGTGGGGCCAACGTCCTGACTTTC. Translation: CASSWTGASGANVLTF.

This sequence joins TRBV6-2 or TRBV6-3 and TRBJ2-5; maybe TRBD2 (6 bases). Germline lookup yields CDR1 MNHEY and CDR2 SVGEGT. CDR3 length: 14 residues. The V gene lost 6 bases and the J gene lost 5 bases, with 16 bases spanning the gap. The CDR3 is CASSGGGSMETQYF. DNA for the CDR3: TGTGCCAGCAGCGGGGGAGGCTCGATGGAGACCCAGTACTTC.

The CDR3 here is CASSISGANVLTF. In nucleotides, the CDR3 is TGTGCCAGCAGCATCTCTGGGGCCAACGTCCTGACTTTC. The chain combines TRBV28 with TRBJ2-6; D unresolved. The CDR3 has 13 amino acids. V gave up 6 bases and J gave up 0 bases, with 3 bases separating them. Germline CDR1 reads MDHEN; CDR2 reads SYDVKM.

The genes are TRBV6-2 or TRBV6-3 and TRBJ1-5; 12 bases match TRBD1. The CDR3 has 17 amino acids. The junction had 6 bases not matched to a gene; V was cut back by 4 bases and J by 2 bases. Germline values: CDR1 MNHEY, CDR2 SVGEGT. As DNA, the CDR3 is TGTGCCAGCAGTTGGGACAGGGGGCAGTTGGGCAATCAGCCCCAGCATTTT. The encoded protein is CASSWDRGQLGNQPQHF.

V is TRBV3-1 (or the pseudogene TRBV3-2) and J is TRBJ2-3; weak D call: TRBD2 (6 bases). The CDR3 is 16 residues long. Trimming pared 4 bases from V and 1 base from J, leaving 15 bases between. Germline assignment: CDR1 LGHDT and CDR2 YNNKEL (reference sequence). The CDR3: CASSPQAGGGTDTQYF. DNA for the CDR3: TGTGCCAGCAGCCCCCAAGCGGGCGGTGGCACAGATACGCAGTATTTT.